The source of this T cell receptor (beta chain) is a study of T cell repertoires in cytomegalovirus infection. In the study overall: Recently identified HLA-C-restricted and well-studied HLA-B-restricted CMV epitopes were used. CMV infection plus the matching HLA type was flagged by public TCR beta signatures.

TCRdb re-called the reads through MiXCR, storing one row per CDR3 protein. The sample has about 85,000 distinct CDR3 sequences; about half are singletons. Overall study findings and caveats: Predominance within the ex vivo response was attributable to HLA-C-restricted CMV-specific TCR beta clonotypes.

CDR1 and CDR2 from the germline V gene are SGHVS and FNYEAQ. This CDR3 comprises 12 residues. V was cut by 5 bases and J by 4 bases, with 9 bases left in between. This clonotype was seen more than once but under ten times. Antigen unknown. The sequencing used CD8+ T cells from cultured PBMCs, collected from culture after CMV antigen stimulation. The rearrangement joins TRBV7-6 to TRBJ2-7; perhaps D is TRBD1 or TRBD2 (5 bases each). The clonotype originates from a human donor in good health (CMV status not recorded). Some clones in this sample may be carry-over from other donors' samples. CDR3 DNA: TGTGCCAGCAGCCGTGGGGGTTACGAGCAGTACTTC. Amino acids: CASSRGGYEQYF.